This T cell receptor beta chain was obtained from a study of human T cells and chemical hapten exposure (dated by TCRdb to about 2021). Turning to the overall study: For sensitization, 2% DPC in acetone was applied to an approximately 2 cm by approximately 2 cm area of upper inner arm skin. In alopecia patients, the study followed how the peripheral blood TCR repertoire changed in vivo over primary and secondary sensitization to diphenylcyclopropenone (DPC), a hapten. Patient blood was sampled pre-sensitization (week 0) and at 2, 6 and about 24 weeks after DPC sensitization. For TCR sequencing, blood came from twenty-nine alopecia patients at anywhere from one to four time points (pre-sensitization, 2, 6 and 24 weeks). The libraries were sequenced as a pool, and the TCR yield per sample differed mostly because of small variations in library volumes within the pool. Throughout the approximately 25-week study period, patients were also given weekly therapeutic DPC doses on the scalp. Patch testing on the upper back used Finn chambers containing 0.01% DPC, with scoring done after 6 days according to International Contact Dermatitis Research Group standards. The patient cohort, mostly female, included alopecia areata with under or over 50% scalp involvement, alopecia totalis and alopecia universalis. The investigation overall reported the following: After repeated subsampling, changes were observed in the strength of the expansion versus patch-test correlation and in the threshold at which the correlation became significant. Patch test score was positively correlated with the number of PT1 expanded TCRs, with significance at thresholds 8, 16 and 32 but not at 4. The number of TCRs above 1 in 1000 frequency did not change with DPC sensitization; there was no evidence of global repertoire structure alterations. Significantly more large CDR3 similarity clusters were formed by expanded TCRs than by pre-sensitization or healthy control sets, consistent with antigen-driven responses. All patients had alopecia, a presumed autoimmune disease, so their immune response might differ from that of healthy individuals.

This clonotype was seen a few times. The specificity of this receptor is unknown. Base-call qualities are not available, and no considerably larger clone is one nucleotide away. CDR3 length: 16 amino acids, cysteine to phenylalanine. Solely the CDR3 DNA is kept, with 48 bases framed from the first base. Sequences LGHNA (CDR1) and YNFKEQ (CDR2) are obtained from the germline V gene. V and J lose 3 bases and 8 bases, and a span of 23 bases separates them. The time point label, read with the paper, signifies: patch test 3, about 24 weeks after DPC sensitization. What the treatment or condition label conveys for this sample: therapeutic diphenylcyclopropenone sensitization with weekly scalp DPC. At each patch-test visit, blood was drawn before the patch test was applied. Patients were eligible if aged 18 to 70, diagnosed with alopecia and judged suitable for DPC therapy, and pregnant patients were excluded. Total RNA was extracted from unfractionated whole blood that had been collected in Tempus Blood RNA tubes.

Library creation used RACE. The sequencing machine was a NextSeq 500. During library preparation, unique molecular identifiers were attached to individual cDNA molecules so that TCRs could be counted quantitatively and reproducibly. For every blood RNA sample, sequencing covered both the TCR alpha and TCR beta chains. Per the source publication's procedure: Samples had a median of roughly 99,000 TCRs, with a range from roughly 23,224 to 700,000. The Decombinator software suite was used to annotate the V, J and CDR3 of the TCR reads. For the PS versus PT1 abundance plots, all samples were subsampled to the same number of TCRs (28,000). TCRs were defined as expanded if absent before sensitization and observed at least eight times at the 2-week time point. The public reads were reanalyzed by TCRdb: fastp trimming at Q25, MiXCR alignment, in-frame beta chains only. A single entry per CDR3 protein holds the most common genes and DNA from its merged rows. The V and J calls, along with clone size, are taken from TCRdb and not from the paper's own processing. This sample lists about 190,000 distinct CDR3 sequences; approximately 24% were detected once. 2% to 2.5% of the sample comes from the top ten.

The sequence links TRBV4-2 to TRBJ2-7, and the D gene may be TRBD2, 6 bases matching. The sample here was whole blood, taken in connection with sensitization to the hapten diphenylcyclopropenone (DPC). The TCR originated in a woman in her thirties or forties with alopecia areata. Some clones in this sample may be carry-over from other donors' samples. The DNA sequence is given as TGTGCCAGCAGCCAGGACGACAGCGGGCAGGCTACGAAGCAGTACTTC. Translation gives CASSQDDSGQATKQYF.